This T cell receptor (beta chain) was observed in a study of cytomegalovirus exposure and HLA in healthy donors. Study summary: Samples from HLA-typed donors yielded around 79 million unique TCRs in an early data release.

On this clone itself: One end of the junction varies from germline; a read error may be responsible.

CDR1 SEHNR and CDR2 FQNEAQ come from the germline V gene (reference sequence). This CDR3 has 15 residues. The PCR had 60 Vbeta and 13 Jbeta primers. TCRdb's copy holds only in-frame clones and misses some; the assay was immunoSEQ multiplex PCR. The table includes roughly 170,000 clones, around 75% detected once. Material for sequencing was PBMCs. The chain recombines TRBV7-9 with TRBJ2-3, with 7 bases that match TRBD2. This sequence was found in a female donor in good health and CMV-seronegative. CDR3 protein: CASSIISGLTDMQYF. DNA for the CDR3: TGTGCCAGCAGCATCATTAGCGGGCTCACAGATATGCAGTATTTT. The variable domain in full, with the rest retrieved from reference TRBV7-9 and TRBJ2-3, is DTGVSQNPRHKITKRGQNVTFRCDPISEHNRLYWYRQTLGQGPEFLTYFQNEAQLEKSRLLSDRFSAERPKGSFSTLEIQRTEQGDSAMYLCASSIISGLTDMQYFGPGTRLTVL.